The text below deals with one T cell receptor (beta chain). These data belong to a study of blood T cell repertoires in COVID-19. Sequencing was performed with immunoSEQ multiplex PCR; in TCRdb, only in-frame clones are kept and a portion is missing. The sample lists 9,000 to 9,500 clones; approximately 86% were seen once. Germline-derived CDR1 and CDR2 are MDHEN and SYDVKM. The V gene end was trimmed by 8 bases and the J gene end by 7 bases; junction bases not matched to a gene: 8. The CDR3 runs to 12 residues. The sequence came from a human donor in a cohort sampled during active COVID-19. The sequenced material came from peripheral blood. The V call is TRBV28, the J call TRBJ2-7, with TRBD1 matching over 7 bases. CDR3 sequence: CASGTGAGEQYF. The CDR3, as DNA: TGTGCCAGCGGCACAGGGGCTGGGGAGCAGTACTTC.